The rows below give T cell receptor beta chains drawn from one sample of a study of shared clonotypes between healthy human individuals. The protocol was immunoSEQ multiplex PCR, while the TCRdb copy is restricted to in-frame clones and leaves out a portion. The repertoire holds around 2,100,000 clones, with about 94% as singletons. What was sequenced was naive CD8+ T cells sorted from blood. Receptors were obtained from a young man in good health. Both conserved end residues are part of each CDR3. D genes are given only for firm matches. Clone size is shown for a subset of rows, as once, few, many or a class of expanded clone.

d_call j_call v_call cdr3_length clone_size cdr3_nt cdr3_aa
. TRBJ1-1 TRBV29-1 15 . TGCAGCGTTGAAGATCACGGGACACGGAACACTGAAGCTTTCTTT CSVEDHGTRNTEAFF
TRBD1 TRBJ1-5 TRBV11-2 14 once TGTGCCAGCAGTTCAGGACAGGGAGAACAGCCCCAGCATTTT CASSSGQGEQPQHF
. TRBJ2-2 TRBV2 17 . TGTGCCAGCAGTGAAGAAGAAGCAGGGTGGAACACCGGGGAGCTGTTTTTT CASSEEEAGWNTGELFF
. TRBJ2-7 TRBV7-6 14 . TGTGCCAGCAGCTTAGATCCAGAAGCTTACGAGCAGTACTTC CASSLDPEAYEQYF
. TRBJ2-7 TRBV7-6 14 . TGTGCCAGCAGCTTAGGTGTCGATGGTTACGAGCAGTACTTC CASSLGVDGYEQYF
. TRBJ1-1 TRBV27 15 . TGTGCCAGCAGTTTATCGAGGGCCATGAACACTGAAGCTTTCTTT CASSLSRAMNTEAFF
TRBD2 TRBJ2-7 TRBV10-1 14 few TGCGCCAGCAGTGAGAGGGGACTAGGATCCGAGCAGTACTTC CASSERGLGSEQYF
. TRBJ2-4 TRBV5-1 15 . TGCGCCAGCAGCTTGGGGGGGAATGCCAGAACGGATCAGTACTTC CASSLGGNARTDQYF
. TRBJ1-5 TRBV15 15 . TGTGCCACCAGCAGAGTCATGGGCGCCAATCAGCCCCAGCATTTT CATSRVMGANQPQHF
. TRBJ1-5 TRBV7-6 15 . TGTGCCAGCAGCTTTGCGGGGTTCGGTAATCAGCCCCAGCATTTT CASSFAGFGNQPQHF
TRBD2 TRBJ2-1 TRBV5-6 15 . TGTGCCAGCAGCTTGTATGGGGAGGGGTACAATGAGCAGTTCTTC CASSLYGEGYNEQFF
TRBD1 TRBJ1-1 TRBV13 19 . TGTGCCAGCAGCTTAGTGGGGGACAGGGGAAATTGGAAGGACACTGAAGCTTTCTTT CASSLVGDRGNWKDTEAFF